The 9 T cell receptor beta chains in this list originate from one sample, sequenced in a study of read filtering for tumor transcriptome and immune sequencing. The library was built from 400 ng RNA with molecular barcoded adaptors for alpha/delta and beta/gamma chains. Each CDR3 protein gets one entry after TCRdb re-called the reads with MiXCR. The repertoire holds almost 40,000 distinct CDR3 sequences, with 14% as singletons. Sequencing was carried out using a population of CD138-negative cells sorted from bone marrow. These receptors were taken from a donor at least 40 years old with multiple myeloma.

By sample share, this clonotype is medium-sized. The chain is built from TRBV7-9 and TRBJ2-1, with D unresolved. The CDR3 covers 11 residues. CDR1 and CDR2 (germline): SEHNR, FQNEAQ (reference sequence). V was pared by 6 bases and J by 9 bases, with 9 bases between. The CDR3 sequence is CASRVSSEQFF. DNA of the CDR3: TGTGCCAGCAGGGTTTCATCTGAGCAGTTCTTC.

A few counts support this clonotype. Written as DNA, the CDR3 is TGTGCCAGCAGCTCAGGGGGGACTAGCGGATCGACCCAGTACTTC. This translates into CASSSGGTSGSTQYF. The chain employs TRBV7-2 and TRBJ2-5, with 11 positions matching TRBD2. Unmatched junction bases numbered 8, after V lost 4 bases and J lost 7 bases. The length of the CDR3 is 15 residues. CDR1 and CDR2 from the germline V gene are SGHTA and FQGNSA.

This clonotype was seen repeatedly, ten times or more. The chain couples TRBV28 to TRBJ2-2, with D possibly TRBD1 on 6 matching bases. CDR1 and CDR2 (germline): MDHEN, SYDVKM. The CDR3 runs to 13 residues. V was pared by 8 bases and J by 4 bases, with 11 bases between. CDR3 bases: TGTGCCAGCGGGACACTTCCCACCGGGGAGCTGTTTTTT. The encoded protein is CASGTLPTGELFF.

This clonotype was recorded many times. The chain couples TRBV7-2 to TRBJ2-5, with D perhaps matching TRBD1 (6 bases). The V gene's germline CDR1 is SGHTA and CDR2 FQGNSA. CDR3 length: 13 amino acids. Trimming took off 1 base at V and 3 bases at J, with 6 bases between the two ends. Here the CDR3 reads CASSLDREETQYF. The CDR3 bases are TGTGCCAGCAGCTTAGACAGGGAAGAGACCCAGTACTTC.

This clonotype has only a few counts. The V gene is TRBV20-1, the J gene TRBJ2-3; 12 nucleotides match TRBD2. With 6 bases clipped from V and 5 bases from J, the junction kept 6 bases outside the gene matches. This CDR3 contains 14 residues. Germline V gene lookup returns CDR1 DFQATT and CDR2 SNEGSKA (reference sequence). CDR3 loop: CSAPSGGAGDTQYF. Here the CDR3 DNA reads TGCAGTGCCCCTAGCGGGGGGGCGGGAGATACGCAGTATTTT.

The table lists this clonotype with many counts. V is TRBV29-1 and J is TRBJ2-7, with D perhaps matching TRBD1 or TRBD2 (5 bases each). The CDR3 runs 15 residues. V dropped 4 bases and J dropped 0 bases, with 16 bases sitting between them. From germline, CDR1 is SQVTM and CDR2 ANQGSEA. CDR3 residues: CSVAFRGRGSYEQYF. In DNA, the CDR3 is TGCAGCGTTGCTTTCCGGGGACGCGGCTCCTACGAGCAGTACTTC.

This clonotype came up many times. The gene calls are TRBV6-5 and TRBJ2-7, with TRBD1 matching 8 bases. Trimming at V came to 4 bases and at J to 3 bases, leaving 5 bases not matched to a gene. Looked up from germline, CDR1 is MNHEY and CDR2 is SVGAGI. The CDR3 runs 14 residues. CDR3 sequence reads: CASSSRQGYYEQYF. DNA for the CDR3: TGTGCCAGCAGTTCCAGACAGGGGTACTACGAGCAGTACTTC.

The chain carries TRBV7-9 and TRBJ2-1, with a tentative D call TRBD1 (5 bases). The V and J ends lost 4 bases and 5 bases respectively, with 15 bases between them. Per the germline V gene, CDR1 is SEHNR and CDR2 is FQNEAQ (reference sequence). The CDR3 is made up of 15 amino acids. This chain's CDR3 is CASSYRTPTDNEQFF. CDR3 nucleotides: TGTGCCAGCAGCTACCGAACGCCGACAGACAATGAGCAGTTCTTC.

This clonotype appeared many times. V usage is TRBV15 and J usage is TRBJ1-5; a weak D match, TRBD1 (5 bases). Trimming pared 1 base from V and 8 bases from J, leaving 12 bases between. Germline CDR1 reads LNHNV; CDR2 reads YYDKDF (reference sequence). There are 14 residues in the CDR3. This CDR3 is CATSRVGDNKPQHF. The CDR3 DNA reads TGTGCCACCAGCAGAGTGGGGGATAATAAGCCCCAGCATTTT. The variable domain in full, with the rest retrieved from reference TRBV15 and TRBJ1-5, is DAMVIQNPRYQVTQFGKPVTLSCSQTLNHNVMYWYQQKSSQAPKLLFHYYDKDFNNEADTPDNFQSRRPNTSFCFLDIRSPGLGDTAMYLCATSRVGDNKPQHFGDGTRLSIL.